These 12 T cell receptor beta chains came from one sample sequenced in a study of T cell responses to AZD1222 COVID-19 vaccine. The repertoire was sequenced with immunoSEQ multiplex PCR; TCRdb's copy has only in-frame clones and lacks some. The data contain approximately 100,000 clones, 85% to 90% of them singletons. This specimen was peripheral blood, taken on day 0 of AZD1222 vaccination. The receptors stem from an adult in good health.

A single count supports this clone. The genes are TRBV5-1 and TRBJ2-5, with TRBD2 identical over 8 bases. Germline V CDR1 and CDR2: SGHRS, YFSETQ. Trimming removed 5 bases from V and 2 bases from J; junction bases left unmatched: 11. This CDR3 comprises 16 residues. CDR3 residues: CASRKGATSGQETQYF. CDR3 coding DNA: TGCGCCAGCAGAAAGGGCGCCACTAGCGGACAAGAGACCCAGTACTTC.

CDR3 coding DNA: TGTGCCAGCGCAGCGGTGAACAATGAGCAGTTCTTC. It encodes CASAAVNNEQFF. This chain connects TRBV6-5 to TRBJ2-1, with D tentatively TRBD2 (5 bases). Germline-derived CDR1 and CDR2 are MNHEY and SVGAGI. The CDR3 has 12 residues. The V end was cut by 8 bases, the J end by 5 bases, with 10 bases between.

The rearrangement joins TRBV6-5 to TRBJ1-2; 7 bases are a match to TRBD1. This CDR3 region has 13 residues. J gave up 7 bases and V 6 bases, and 8 bases lay outside the gene matches. Germline V lookup: CDR1 MNHEY, CDR2 SVGAGI. CDR3 nucleotide sequence: TGTGCCAGCAGGGGGACAGTTGCTCTTGGCTACACCTTC. This gives the protein CASRGTVALGYTF.

This chain uses TRBV24-1 with TRBJ1-2; 7 bases match TRBD1. The V segment lost 2 bases and the J segment 4 bases; nucleotides outside the gene matches: 0. Germline V gene data show CDR1 as KGHDR and CDR2 as SFDVKD. The CDR3 has 13 amino acids. The CDR3 region is CATSDWTGYGYTF. The CDR3 nucleotides are TGTGCCACCAGTGATTGGACAGGCTATGGCTACACCTTC.

The gene calls are TRBV19 and TRBJ1-4; tentatively, D is TRBD1 (6 bases). The germline V gene encodes CDR1 LNHDA and CDR2 SQIVND (reference sequence). The CDR3 has 13 amino acids. Trimming took 6 bases from V and 12 from J, leaving 17 bases between them. The CDR3 DNA reads TGTGCCAGTAGCAACGGAGACAGGACGGAACTGTTTTTT. Translated, it gives CASSNGDRTELFF.

In DNA form, the CDR3 reads TGTGCCAGCTCACCAGGACAAGCTAATTCACCCCTCCACTTT. This gives the protein CASSPGQANSPLHF. The gene calls are TRBV18 and TRBJ1-6; tentatively, D is TRBD1 (5 bases). This CDR3 region has 14 residues. V gave up 2 bases and J gave up 6 bases, with 8 bases separating them. The germline gives CDR1 KGHSH, CDR2 LQKENI.

V is TRBV11-2 and J is TRBJ2-1, with 9 bases identical to TRBD2. Trimming removed 5 bases from V and 6 bases from J; junction bases left unmatched: 5. CDR3 size: 14 residues. The germline V gene encodes CDR1 SGHAT and CDR2 FQNNGV. CDR3 in amino acids: CASSAGGAINEQFF. The CDR3 DNA is TGTGCCAGCAGCGCGGGAGGGGCTATCAATGAGCAGTTCTTC.

V usage is TRBV18 and J usage is TRBJ2-1; D might be TRBD1 (7 bases). CDR1 and CDR2 from the germline V gene are KGHSH and LQKENI. Trimming stripped 1 base from V and 6 bases from J, with 16 bases between. The CDR3 contains 16 residues. The CDR3 DNA reads as TGTGCCAGCTCACCACTGGAGGGGGCGATACGCAATGAGCAGTTCTTC. This sequence encodes CASSPLEGAIRNEQFF.

The V and J genes are TRBV29-1 and TRBJ2-7; D ambiguous. CDR1 is SQVTM, CDR2 ANQGSEA, per germline. The CDR3 spans 11 residues. The germline V and J ends were trimmed by 5 bases and 0 bases, with 5 bases remaining between them. The CDR3 here is CSVRASYEQYF. The CDR3 DNA follows: TGCAGCGTTCGGGCCTCCTACGAGCAGTACTTC.

The rearrangement links TRBV19 to TRBJ1-1, with D hard to call. This CDR3 has 13 amino acids. Germline-derived CDR1 and CDR2 are LNHDA and SQIVND (reference sequence). Trimming pared 0 bases from V and 0 bases from J, leaving 2 bases between. The CDR3 sequence is CASSIDLNTEAFF. The CDR3 DNA follows: TGTGCCAGTAGTATAGACCTGAACACTGAAGCTTTCTTT.

J is TRBJ2-2 and V is TRBV20-1; D not resolved. The germline gives CDR1 DFQATT, CDR2 SNEGSKA (reference sequence). Trimming took 7 bases from V and 3 from J, leaving 9 bases between them. This CDR3 is built from 12 residues. The CDR3 DNA reads TGCAGTGTTACTGATCACACCGGGGAGCTGTTTTTT. This gives the protein CSVTDHTGELFF.

The chain uses TRBV11-2 and TRBJ1-2; D is unclear. CDR1 SGHAT and CDR2 FQNNGV come from the germline V gene. The CDR3 runs to 17 residues. The germline V and J ends were trimmed by 3 bases and 0 bases, with 17 bases remaining between them. Written as DNA, the CDR3 is TGTGCCAGCAGCTTGGAGGGCTCCATCGCAACTAACTATGGCTACACCTTC. Its translation: CASSLEGSIATNYGYTF.